Below, 27 T cell receptor beta chains from the same sample are listed, as sequenced in a study of post-analysis software for immune sequencing data. Broader study findings: In patients, about 5 TRBV segments were more frequent than in controls, with TRBV5-6, TRBV5-1 and TRBV20-1 among them.

Each TCR beta cDNA library carried unique molecular identifiers. In TCRdb, the PCR reads were re-called with MiXCR into one record per CDR3 protein. The repertoire holds 380,000 or so distinct CDR3 sequences, with approximately 38% as singletons. Antigens for these TCRs are unknown. The sequencing input was blood. The receptors were sampled from a girl under 18 with multiple sclerosis.

This clonotype was seen a few times. This rearrangement joins TRBV6-6 to TRBJ1-5; no definite D call. CDR1 MNHNY and CDR2 SVGAGI come from the germline V gene (reference sequence). CDR3 size: 17 residues. V dropped 2 bases and J dropped 0 bases, with 14 bases sitting between them. CDR3 nucleotide sequence: TGTGCCAGCAGTTACCGCGGAACTGCGGATAGCAATCAGCCCCAGCATTTT. Its protein product is CASSYRGTADSNQPQHF.

This rearrangement joins TRBV14 to TRBJ2-6; D gene ambiguous. With 0 bases removed from V and 0 bases from J, the gap between germline ends came to 9 bases. CDR1 is SGHDN and CDR2 is FVKESK in the germline V gene. CDR3 size: 17 residues. The CDR3 nucleotides read TGTGCCAGCAGCCAAGAGCGACTGTTCTCTGGGGCCAACGTCCTGACTTTC. It encodes CASSQERLFSGANVLTF.

The chain uses TRBV12-3 or TRBV12-4 and TRBJ1-2; 9 nucleotides agree with TRBD1. With V trimmed by 2 bases and J by 6 bases, 10 bases remained unmatched. The CDR3 is made up of 16 amino acids. In nucleotides, the CDR3 is TGTGCCAGCAGTTTAAGTCCGACAGGGGGTGGTCATGGCTACACCTTC. Amino acids: CASSLSPTGGGHGYTF.

Worth noting for this clonotype: This CDR3 is missing its conserved last phenylalanine or tryptophan, likely due to a read error. In nucleotides, the CDR3 is TGTGCCATCAAAGGAGAGGGCTCCTACAATGAGCAGTTCTGC. It codes for CAIKGEGSYNEQFC. The gene calls are TRBV10-3 and TRBJ2-1, with a weak D call TRBD2 (5 bases). This CDR3 is 14 amino acids long. The V end lost 7 bases, the J end lost 0 bases, and 10 bases lay between the germline ends. Germline lookup yields CDR1 ENHRY and CDR2 SYGVKD.

The chain is built from TRBV15 and TRBJ2-3; no clear D. Trimming pared 0 bases from V and 3 bases from J, leaving 13 bases between. CDR1 is LNHNV, CDR2 YYDKDF, per germline (reference sequence). This CDR3 spans 16 amino acids. The CDR3 spells CATSRESTLPTDTQYF. The CDR3 DNA reads TGTGCCACCAGCAGAGAGTCGACTCTACCGACAGATACGCAGTATTTT.

The chain carries TRBV28 and TRBJ2-7; TRBD1 matches at 7 bases. CDR1 is MDHEN, CDR2 SYDVKM, per germline. This CDR3 comprises 13 residues. V shed 6 bases and J 2 bases; nucleotides not matched to a gene: 4. The chain's CDR3 is CASRGTATYEQYF. In nucleotides, the CDR3 is TGTGCCAGCAGAGGGACAGCGACCTACGAGCAGTACTTC.

This clonotype occurred a few times. The chain recombines TRBV6-6 with TRBJ2-5, with 8 bases lining up with TRBD1. Germline V gene data show CDR1 as MNHNY and CDR2 as SVGAGI (reference sequence). The CDR3 totals 15 residues. The trim removed 8 bases at V and 7 bases at J, leaving 15 bases unmatched. CDR3 in amino acids: CASLDSRTGHRTQYF. CDR3 nucleotide sequence: TGTGCCAGCTTAGATTCGAGGACAGGGCATCGGACCCAGTACTTC.

This chain links TRBV12-3 or TRBV12-4 with TRBJ1-5; D might be TRBD1 (5 bases). The CDR3 contains 17 residues. V lost 5 bases to trimming and J lost 0 bases, with 17 bases between them. In DNA form, the CDR3 reads TGTGCCAGCAGTCCACCAGGGACCCATTATAGCAATCAGCCCCAGCATTTT. Translation gives CASSPPGTHYSNQPQHF.

This clonotype was counted a few times. The rearrangement uses TRBV7-9 and TRBJ2-3; D perhaps matches TRBD2 (5 bases). CDR1 SEHNR and CDR2 FQNEAQ come from the germline V gene (reference sequence). This CDR3 spans 15 amino acids. With 5 bases removed from V and 4 bases from J, the gap between germline ends came to 16 bases. The CDR3 DNA is TGTGCCAGCAGCCCGATACGGGGAGCCGCAGATACGCAGTATTTT. Its translation is CASSPIRGAADTQYF.

At least ten counts were recorded for this clonotype. V is TRBV3-1 and J is TRBJ2-5, with D possibly being TRBD1 or TRBD2 (6 bases each). Trimming pared 4 bases from V and 5 bases from J, leaving 14 bases between. The CDR3 has 14 amino acids. Germline CDR1 reads LGHDT; CDR2 reads YNNKEL (reference sequence). The CDR3 is CASSRSGAGETQYF. Written as DNA, the CDR3 is TGTGCCAGCAGCCGGTCAGGGGCGGGGGAGACCCAGTACTTC.

This chain links TRBV12-3 or TRBV12-4 with TRBJ2-5, with D possibly being TRBD1 (6 bases). This CDR3 has 13 residues. V was cut by 3 bases and J by 5 bases, with 10 bases left in between. The CDR3, as DNA: TGTGCCAGCAGTTTGGGGGCTTGGGAGACCCAGTACTTC. As protein: CASSLGAWETQYF.

This clonotype was counted only a few times. This sequence joins TRBV4-3 and TRBJ1-2; D is unclear. Per germline, CDR1 LGHNA and CDR2 YSLEER. The V end lost 0 bases, the J end lost 0 bases, and 11 bases lay between the germline ends. The CDR3 sequence is 16 residues long. The chain's CDR3 is CASSQDLQVSNYGYTF. The CDR3 bases are TGCGCCAGCAGCCAAGACTTGCAGGTATCTAACTATGGCTACACCTTC.

V is TRBV12-3 or TRBV12-4 and J is TRBJ2-6; unclear D gene. The CDR3 covers 14 residues. V lost 8 bases and J 0 bases, leaving 8 bases between the germline ends. CDR3 coding DNA: TGTGCCAGCGGCTTTGGCTCTGGGGCCAACGTCCTGACTTTC. Translation gives CASGFGSGANVLTF.

The CDR3 region has the DNA TGTGCCAGCAGTTCTCAGGGGGCAAGCGCCGATACGCAGTATTTT. It yields the protein CASSSQGASADTQYF. This chain links TRBV12-3 or TRBV12-4 with TRBJ2-3; the match to TRBD1 covers 8 bases. With 4 bases clipped from V and 6 bases from J, the junction kept 9 bases outside the gene matches. The CDR3 covers 15 residues.

The chain joins TRBV7-9 to TRBJ2-3, with D possibly being TRBD2 (6 bases). The V end was cut by 8 bases, the J end by 2 bases, with 14 bases between. The CDR3 is 14 amino acids. Per the germline V gene, CDR1 is SEHNR and CDR2 is FQNEAQ (reference sequence). The CDR3 sequence: CASSWEATTDTQYF. CDR3 sequence (DNA): TGTGCCAGCTCCTGGGAGGCTACCACAGATACGCAGTATTTT. The entire variable domain, with the rest obtained from reference TRBV7-9 and TRBJ2-3, is as follows: DTGVSQNPRHKITKRGQNVTFRCDPISEHNRLYWYRQTLGQGPEFLTYFQNEAQLEKSRLLSDRFSAERPKGSFSTLEIQRTEQGDSAMYLCASSWEATTDTQYFGPGTRLTVL.

The V call is TRBV7-9, the J call TRBJ1-1; D might be TRBD1 (5 bases). This CDR3 spans 15 amino acids. CDR1 is SEHNR and CDR2 is FQNEAQ in the germline V gene (reference sequence). V was cut by 5 bases and J by 5 bases, with 18 bases left in between. For the CDR3, the DNA is TGTGCCAGCAGCCCCAAGCCAGGGAGGACGACTGAAGCTTTCTTT. Translating gives CASSPKPGRTTEAFF.

The CDR3 here is CASSQVRGGPLETQYF. The CDR3 region has the DNA TGTGCCAGCAGCCAAGTACGCGGGGGGCCTCTCGAGACCCAGTACTTC. The chain carries TRBV4-2 and TRBJ2-5, with 8 bases fitting TRBD2. This CDR3 contains 16 residues. Per the germline V gene, CDR1 is LGHNA and CDR2 is YNFKEQ. V was clipped by 1 base and J by 5 bases; unmatched bases: 9.

In this sample, this clonotype turned up many times. The chain links TRBV20-1 to TRBJ2-7; D not resolved. Germline V gives CDR1 DFQATT, CDR2 SNEGSKA (reference sequence). This CDR3 is 13 amino acids long. Trimming stripped 3 bases from V and 0 bases from J, with 9 bases between. The CDR3 DNA reads as TGCAGTGCTAGGAGGCCGAGCTCCTACGAGCAGTACTTC. It encodes CSARRPSSYEQYF.

The CDR3: CASSEHADTQYF. CDR3 nucleotides: TGTGCCAGCAGTGAACACGCAGATACGCAGTATTTT. V usage is TRBV6-1 and J usage is TRBJ2-3; D is uncertain. The V gene lost 2 bases and the J gene lost 4 bases, with 4 bases spanning the gap. Germline values: CDR1 MNHNS, CDR2 SASEGT. The CDR3 has 12 amino acids.

This clonotype was seen a few times. This chain links TRBV10-3 with TRBJ1-4; D is uncertain. CDR3 size: 12 residues. Looked up from germline, CDR1 is ENHRY and CDR2 is SYGVKD. Trimming took off 4 bases at V and 8 bases at J, with 8 bases between the two ends. This CDR3 reads CAISAGSEKLFF. The CDR3 DNA sequence: TGTGCCATCAGTGCGGGGAGCGAAAAACTGTTTTTT.

The CDR3 loop reads CAISEVSGSYEQYF. The CDR3 DNA is TGTGCCATCAGTGAAGTAAGTGGCTCCTACGAGCAGTACTTC. This sequence joins TRBV10-3 and TRBJ2-7; D is ambiguous. Trimming pared 3 bases from V and 0 bases from J, leaving 9 bases between. CDR3 length: 14 amino acids. The germline V gene encodes CDR1 ENHRY and CDR2 SYGVKD.

This clonotype is a singleton in its sample. This clone may be a read error of a much larger clone one base away. The chain joins TRBV12-3 or TRBV12-4 to TRBJ2-1, with 13 bases lining up with TRBD2. CDR3 length equals 12 residues. V lost 8 bases and J lost 11; bases outside the gene matches: 3. The CDR3, as DNA: TGTGCCAGCCGGACTAGCGGGGGACAGCAGTTCTTC. This gives the protein CASRTSGGQQFF.

This chain joins TRBV19 and TRBJ2-1; TRBD1 agrees at 11 bases. Germline loops: CDR1 LNHDA, CDR2 SQIVND (reference sequence). J was trimmed by 4 bases and V by 2 bases; bases with no gene match: 10. The CDR3 consists of 18 residues. The CDR3 loop reads CASSIQGPGQGVYNEQFF. The CDR3 DNA reads TGTGCCAGTAGTATACAAGGCCCGGGACAGGGGGTTTACAATGAGCAGTTCTTC.

This chain connects TRBV27 to TRBJ1-1; D perhaps matches TRBD1 (6 bases). Trimming removed 5 bases from V and 6 bases from J, with 19 bases in between. CDR1 MNHEY and CDR2 SMNVEV come from the germline V gene (reference sequence). The CDR3 is made up of 15 amino acids. The CDR3 DNA reads TGTGCCAGCAGTCGGGGGCCCCAGTTTCTACCTGAAGCTTTCTTT. Amino acids: CASSRGPQFLPEAFF.

The V call is TRBV6-1, the J call TRBJ1-6, with no clear D. The length of the CDR3 is 11 residues. Germline-derived CDR1 and CDR2 are MNHNS and SASEGT. The V end was cut by 7 bases, the J end by 8 bases, with 6 bases between. For the CDR3, the DNA is TGTGCCAGCACCGCCTATTCACCCCTCCACTTT. This codes for CASTAYSPLHF.

V is TRBV10-3 and J is TRBJ2-5; TRBD1 matches 7 bases. This CDR3 is built from 14 residues. In germline, CDR1 is ENHRY, CDR2 SYGVKD. Losses at the gene ends were 10 bases for V and 3 bases for J; bases not matched to a gene: 11. CDR3 amino acids: CATKTGTVEETQYF. DNA for the CDR3: TGTGCCACCAAAACCGGGACAGTAGAAGAGACCCAGTACTTC.

The genes are TRBV6-1 and TRBJ2-5; 11 bases are a match to TRBD2. This CDR3 is 16 amino acids long. The ends lost 3 bases at V and 9 bases at J; junction bases unmatched: 12. Germline lookup yields CDR1 MNHNS and CDR2 SASEGT. The CDR3 nucleotides read TGTGCCAGCAGTGATAGCGGGGGGGCCCTATGGGAGGCCCAGTACTTC. Translating it yields CASSDSGGALWEAQYF.